Sequencing of this T cell receptor beta chain was carried out in a study of T cells in localized non-small cell lung cancer. Germline V gives CDR1 KGHSH, CDR2 LQKENI. V was cut by 3 bases and J by 0 bases, with 18 bases left in between. This CDR3 contains 17 residues. Data came from immunoSEQ multiplex PCR; TCRdb stores just in-frame clones and leaves some out. The sample has about 4,800 clones, about three fifths seen once. The receptor was derived from a male donor aged 60 or over with stage I squamous cell lung carcinoma. The rearrangement uses TRBV18 and TRBJ2-7, with a possible D match to TRBD1 (6 bases). The starting material was lymph node tissue, obtained before any cancer treatment. CDR3 nucleotide sequence: TGTGCCAGCTCACCGGTAATTGGACAGTCGAACTCCTACGAGCAGTACTTC. As protein: CASSPVIGQSNSYEQYF.